What follows is one T cell receptor beta chain and its context. The table lists this clonotype with many counts. This clone's antigen is unknown. Qualities for individual bases were not recorded, and no much larger clone is one base off. This sample was included in a study of T cells in Graves' hyperthyroidism and ophthalmopathy (dated by TCRdb to between 2019 and 2020). About the full investigation: Peripheral blood was collected at initial diagnosis, before any treatment. A discovery cohort of about a hundred patients, 43 with Graves' ophthalmopathy and roughly 59 with stable Graves' hyperthyroidism, was used to find distinguishing TCR V-J signatures. Prospective prediction of ophthalmopathy was tested in an independent validation cohort of 18 to 20 hyperthyroidism patients and around 16 patients who later progressed to ophthalmopathy. For training and testing, the 100 patients in the discovery cohort were randomly divided in a 7:3 ratio. In addition, the study compared T-cell repertoires in thyroid tissue and in blood from about 6 Graves' hyperthyroidism patients. Once sampling was done, hyperthyroidism patients were given methimazole at a starting dose of 30 mg daily, whereas ophthalmopathy patients were given high-dose intravenous methylprednisolone. The paper reports TCR Vbeta CDR3 sequencing of some 140 peripheral blood samples: approximately 43 ophthalmopathy, fewer than 85 hyperthyroidism and around 17 progressor patients. The full study reports these points: In validation, the model predicted progression to ophthalmopathy a median of about 6 months before onset, with roughly 70% sensitivity and around 76% specificity. In cross-validation, a model built on a 13 V-J signature told ophthalmopathy apart from stable hyperthyroidism with 85% to 90% sensitivity and approximately 81% specificity, and in testing the same model reached 80%/75%. Blood samples also contained most of the expanded thyroid clonotypes (frequency above 0.001), which suggests that blood repertoires may reflect thyroid immune responses. No statistical method was used to fix the sample size in advance, and group allocation was not hidden from the investigators.

V drops 3 bases and J drops 5 bases, leaving 14 bases in between. As encoded in the germline V gene, CDR1 is SGDLS while CDR2 is YYNGEE. The CDR3 goes from the cysteine to the phenylalanine over 14 residues. Only CDR3 DNA remains: 42 bases, in frame from the first base. Graves' hyperthyroidism was defined as stable when no progression to ophthalmopathy occurred over 18 months of follow-up. Hyperthyroidism patients were newly diagnosed, with disease duration under 2 months, and aged 18 to 65 years. The study excluded patients with uncontrolled infections, other autoimmune diseases, pregnancy or lactation. Diagnoses relied on clinical symptoms, serum thyroxine and TRAb, thyroid ultrasound and orbital computed tomography. PBMCs were isolated from approximately 10 ml of fresh peripheral blood by Ficoll-Paque density gradient centrifugation. Trizol reagent was used to extract total RNA, and RNA quality was then checked on an Agilent 2100 Bioanalyzer.

TCR beta CDR3 regions were amplified from RNA transcripts. For the first round of RT-PCR on the TCR CDR3, the HTBI primer set was used together with the Qiagen OneStep RT-PCR kit. A second multiplex PCR round built the libraries, followed by size selection and purification. The libraries were sequenced on an Illumina HiSeq2000 using paired-end 100 bp reads. The authors' analysis ran thus. SOAPnuke was used to process the raw data, throwing out any read that contained adapters or uncalled bases, had a mean Phred below 15, or lacked an exact constant-primer or identifier match. COPE v1.2.5 was used to merge high-quality paired reads, and clonotypes were defined as unique nucleotide sequences. MiTCR v1.1 was used to align the clonotypes against IMGT TRBV, TRBD and TRBJ reference segments. Analysis was restricted to V-J combinations with a frequency above 0.0001, which covered 99.2% of repertoires. A TCS score was defined as the ratio of F50 (clonal expansion) to E x V (chaos), with BLOSUM62-based TCRdist applied between CDR3 peptides within each V-J. Welch's t-statistics and random forest reduced around 510 V-J features to roughly 13, which were used in a naive Bayes classifier (R e1071). The raw public data were reprocessed by TCRdb itself: fastp quality trimming at Q25, MiXCR clonotype calling, in-frame beta chains only. Every entry covers one CDR3 protein and lists the most common genes and DNA from its rows. In this record, the V and J calls reflect TCRdb's handling and not the investigators' own analysis. This sample holds a few hundred thousand distinct CDR3 sequences; about 15% were observed only once. Around a sixth of the sample lies in the top ten.

The TCR sequence derives from a woman aged 18 to 35 with Graves' hyperthyroidism. The V and J segments used are TRBV9 and TRBJ2-5; D gene: possibly TRBD2, on 5 matching bases. Sequencing used blood. The CDR3: CASSERVGTETQYF. The DNA sequence is given as TGTGCCAGCAGCGAGAGGGTCGGAACTGAGACCCAGTACTTC.